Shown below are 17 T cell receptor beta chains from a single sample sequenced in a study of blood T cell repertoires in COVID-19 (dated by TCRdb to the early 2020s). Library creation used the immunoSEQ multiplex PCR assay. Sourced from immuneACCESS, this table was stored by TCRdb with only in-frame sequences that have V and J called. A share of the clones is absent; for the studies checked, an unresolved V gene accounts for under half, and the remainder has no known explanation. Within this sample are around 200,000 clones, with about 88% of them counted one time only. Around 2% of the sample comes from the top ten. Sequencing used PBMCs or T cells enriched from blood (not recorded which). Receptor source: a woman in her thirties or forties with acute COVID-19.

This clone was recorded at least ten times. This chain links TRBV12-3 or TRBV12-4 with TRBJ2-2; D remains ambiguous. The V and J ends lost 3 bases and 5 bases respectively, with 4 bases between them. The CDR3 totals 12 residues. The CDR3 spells CASSFQTGELFF. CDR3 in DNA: TGTGCCAGCAGTTTTCAAACCGGGGAGCTGTTTTTT.

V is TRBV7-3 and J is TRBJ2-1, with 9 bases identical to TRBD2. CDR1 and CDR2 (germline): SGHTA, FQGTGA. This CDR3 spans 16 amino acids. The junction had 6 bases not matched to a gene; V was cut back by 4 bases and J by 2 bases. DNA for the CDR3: TGTGCCAGCAGCTCCAAAGTAGCGGGGGCCTACAATGAGCAGTTCTTC. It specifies CASSSKVAGAYNEQFF. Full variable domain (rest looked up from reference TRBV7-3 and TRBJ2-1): GAGVSQTPSNKVTEKGKYVELRCDPISGHTALYWYRQSLGQGPEFLIYFQGTGAADDSGLPNDRFFAVRPEGSVSTLKIQRTERGDSAVYLCASSSKVAGAYNEQFFGPGTRLTVL.

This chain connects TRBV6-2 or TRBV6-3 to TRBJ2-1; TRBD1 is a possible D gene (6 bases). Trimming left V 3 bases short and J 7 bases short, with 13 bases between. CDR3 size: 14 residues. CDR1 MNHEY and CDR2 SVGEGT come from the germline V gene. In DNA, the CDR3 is TGTGCCAGCAGTTATTGGACACAGGGAAATGAGCAGTTCTTC. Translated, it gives CASSYWTQGNEQFF.

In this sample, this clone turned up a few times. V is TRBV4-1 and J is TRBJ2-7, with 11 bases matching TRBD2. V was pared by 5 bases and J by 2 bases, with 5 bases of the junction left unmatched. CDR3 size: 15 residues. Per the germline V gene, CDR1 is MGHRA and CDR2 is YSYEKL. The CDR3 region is CASSSATSGTYEQYF. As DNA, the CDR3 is TGCGCCAGCAGCTCTGCGACTAGCGGGACCTACGAGCAGTACTTC.

The CDR3 sequence is CASSQSLASEQFF. The CDR3 nucleotides are TGCGCCAGCAGCCAGTCACTAGCGTCCGAGCAGTTCTTC. The chain has TRBV4-3 and TRBJ2-1; 7 bases agree with TRBD2. From germline, CDR1 is LGHNA and CDR2 YSLEER. This CDR3 has 13 residues. With V trimmed by 3 bases and J by 10 bases, 6 bases remained unmatched.

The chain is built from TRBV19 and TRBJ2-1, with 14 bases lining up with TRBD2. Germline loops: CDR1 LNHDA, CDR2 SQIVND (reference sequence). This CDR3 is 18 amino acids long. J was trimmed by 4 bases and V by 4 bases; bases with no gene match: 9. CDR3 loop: CASSTGTSGSGVYNEQFF. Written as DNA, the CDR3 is TGTGCCAGTAGTACCGGGACTAGCGGGAGTGGGGTTTACAATGAGCAGTTCTTC.

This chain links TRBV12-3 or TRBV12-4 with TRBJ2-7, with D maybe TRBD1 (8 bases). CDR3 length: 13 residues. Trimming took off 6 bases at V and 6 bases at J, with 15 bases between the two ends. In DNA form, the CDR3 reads TGTGCCAGCAGCCATAACAGGGGGGGCGAGCAGTACTTC. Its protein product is CASSHNRGGEQYF.

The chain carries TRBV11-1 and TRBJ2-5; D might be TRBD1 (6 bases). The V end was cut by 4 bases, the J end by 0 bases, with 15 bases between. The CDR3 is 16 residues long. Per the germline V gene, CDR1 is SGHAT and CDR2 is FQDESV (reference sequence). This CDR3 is CASSYGQSPYQETQYF. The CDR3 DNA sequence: TGTGCCAGCAGCTACGGACAGAGTCCGTACCAAGAGACCCAGTACTTC.

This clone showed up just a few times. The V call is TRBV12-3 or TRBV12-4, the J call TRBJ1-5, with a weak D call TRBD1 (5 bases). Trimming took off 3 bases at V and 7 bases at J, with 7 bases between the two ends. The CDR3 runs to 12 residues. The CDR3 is CASSFGGQPQHF. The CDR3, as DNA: TGTGCCAGCAGTTTCGGGGGGCAGCCCCAGCATTTT.

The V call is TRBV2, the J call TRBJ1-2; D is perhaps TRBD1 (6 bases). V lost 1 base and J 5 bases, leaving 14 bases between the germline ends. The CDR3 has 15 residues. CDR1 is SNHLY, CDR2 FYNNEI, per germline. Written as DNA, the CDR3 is TGTGCCAGCAGTGAAGAAGCAGGGGTGAGGTATGGCTACACCTTC. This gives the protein CASSEEAGVRYGYTF.

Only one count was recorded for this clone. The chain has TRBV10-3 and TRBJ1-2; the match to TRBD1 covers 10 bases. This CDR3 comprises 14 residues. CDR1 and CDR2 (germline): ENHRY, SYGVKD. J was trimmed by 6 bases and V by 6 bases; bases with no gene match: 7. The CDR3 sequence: CAISDRGQFDGYTF. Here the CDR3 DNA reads TGTGCCATCAGCGACAGGGGGCAGTTCGATGGCTACACCTTC.

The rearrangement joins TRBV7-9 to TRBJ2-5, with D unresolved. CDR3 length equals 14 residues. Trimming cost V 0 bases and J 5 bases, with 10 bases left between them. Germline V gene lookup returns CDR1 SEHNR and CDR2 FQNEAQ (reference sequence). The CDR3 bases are TGTGCCAGCAGCTTAGCTTCCGCGGCTGAGACCCAGTACTTC. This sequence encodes CASSLASAAETQYF.

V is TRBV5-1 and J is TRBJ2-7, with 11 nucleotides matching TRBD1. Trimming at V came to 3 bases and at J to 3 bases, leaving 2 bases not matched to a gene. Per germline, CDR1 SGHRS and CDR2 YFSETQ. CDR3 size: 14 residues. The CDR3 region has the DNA TGCGCCAGCAGCTGGGGGACAGGGGGCTACGAGCAGTACTTC. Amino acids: CASSWGTGGYEQYF. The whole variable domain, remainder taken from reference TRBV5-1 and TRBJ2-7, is KAGVTQTPRYLIKTRGQQVTLSCSPISGHRSVSWYQQTPGQGLQFLFEYFSETQRNKGNFPGRFSGRQFSNSRSEMNVSTLELGDSALYLCASSWGTGGYEQYFGPGTRLTVT.

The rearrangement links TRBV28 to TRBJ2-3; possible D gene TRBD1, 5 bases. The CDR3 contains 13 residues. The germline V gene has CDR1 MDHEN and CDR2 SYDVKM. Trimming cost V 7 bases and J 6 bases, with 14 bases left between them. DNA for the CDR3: TGTGCCAGCATTCTCAGGGCTGGGGATACGCAGTATTTT. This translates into CASILRAGDTQYF.

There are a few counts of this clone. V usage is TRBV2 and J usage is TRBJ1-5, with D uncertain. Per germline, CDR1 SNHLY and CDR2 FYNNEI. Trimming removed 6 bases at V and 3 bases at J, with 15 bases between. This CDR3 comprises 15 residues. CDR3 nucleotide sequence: TGTGCCAGCAGCGGGGTCGTGGGCTCCAATCAGCCCCAGCATTTT. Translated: CASSGVVGSNQPQHF.

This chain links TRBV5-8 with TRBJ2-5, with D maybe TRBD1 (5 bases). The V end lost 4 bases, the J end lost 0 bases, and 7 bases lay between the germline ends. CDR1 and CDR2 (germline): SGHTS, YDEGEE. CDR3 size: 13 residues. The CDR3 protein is CASSPRDQETQYF. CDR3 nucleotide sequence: TGTGCCAGCAGCCCCAGGGACCAAGAGACCCAGTACTTC.

DNA for the CDR3: TGTGCCAGTAGTACCTCCGTACTAGGTCGTGAGCAGTTCTTC. As protein: CASSTSVLGREQFF. The V and J genes are TRBV19 and TRBJ2-1, with D tentatively TRBD2 (5 bases). Per germline, CDR1 LNHDA and CDR2 SQIVND (reference sequence). This CDR3 region has 14 residues. V was shortened by 4 bases and J by 9 bases, with 16 bases between the two germline ends.